These 8 T cell receptor beta chains share one sample of origin, sequenced in a study of blood T cell repertoires in COVID-19. Profiling relied on immunoSEQ multiplex PCR, and the TCRdb table lists in-frame clones only, not all of them. The table lists about 210,000 clones, 84% of them singletons. Sequencing was carried out using peripheral blood. These receptors all stem from a woman in her 50s with active or convalescent COVID-19.

This sequence joins TRBV2 and TRBJ2-2; no firm D call. V was clipped by 7 bases and J by 2 bases, with 8 bases between them. The V gene's germline CDR1 is SNHLY and CDR2 FYNNEI. This CDR3 has 13 residues. The CDR3 spells CASTSSNTGELFF. In DNA, the CDR3 is TGTGCCAGCACCTCCAGTAACACCGGGGAGCTGTTTTTT.

The chain uses TRBV5-1 and TRBJ1-4, with 7 bases lining up with TRBD1. The CDR3 is 15 amino acids. Germline loops: CDR1 SGHRS, CDR2 YFSETQ. The ends lost 4 bases at V and 7 bases at J; junction bases unmatched: 10. The CDR3 DNA follows: TGCGCCAGCAGCGAGGGACAGTCTGGGGGTGAAAAACTGTTTTTT. It translates to CASSEGQSGGEKLFF.

The rearrangement joins TRBV15 to TRBJ1-5; D not resolved. Trimming removed 0 bases at V and 5 bases at J, with 5 bases between. The CDR3 is 13 residues long. In germline, CDR1 is LNHNV, CDR2 YYDKDF (reference sequence). This CDR3 reads CATSRDPYQPQHF. The CDR3 DNA reads TGTGCCACCAGCAGAGATCCGTATCAGCCCCAGCATTTT.

The chain uses TRBV7-2 and TRBJ2-7, with TRBD2 matching over 7 bases. CDR1 and CDR2 from the germline V gene are SGHTA and FQGNSA. This CDR3 comprises 14 residues. The V and J ends lost 5 bases and 0 bases, in that order; junction bases with no gene match: 4. The DNA for the CDR3 is TGTGCCAGCAGCAAGCGGGGACCCTCCTACGAGCAGTACTTC. This gives the protein CASSKRGPSYEQYF.

The J gene is TRBJ1-2, the V gene TRBV28, with TRBD1 matching 9 bases. Germline CDR1 and CDR2: MDHEN and SYDVKM. The V gene end was trimmed by 4 bases and the J gene end by 5 bases; junction bases not matched to a gene: 8. The CDR3 has 15 residues. The CDR3 nucleotides are TGTGCCAGCAGTTCGACAGGGGGGGGTCCTTATGGCTACACCTTC. Translated: CASSSTGGGPYGYTF.

The chain uses TRBV28 and TRBJ2-3, with 10 bases lining up with TRBD2. The CDR3 contains 14 residues. Germline CDR1 and CDR2: MDHEN and SYDVKM. J was trimmed by 6 bases and V by 7 bases; bases with no gene match: 7. CDR3 sequence: CASNKRGGMDTQYF. CDR3 DNA sequence: TGTGCCAGCAACAAGCGGGGGGGTATGGATACGCAGTATTTT.

The chain combines TRBV2 with TRBJ1-4; tentative D call: TRBD1 (5 bases). The V end lost 2 bases, the J end lost 8 bases, and 9 bases lay between the germline ends. The CDR3 consists of 13 residues. The V gene's germline CDR1 is SNHLY and CDR2 FYNNEI. This CDR3 is CASSERGWEKLFF. DNA of the CDR3: TGTGCCAGCAGTGAAAGGGGTTGGGAAAAACTGTTTTTT.

The sample holds a few counts of this clone. Other DNA sequences in this specimen translate into the identical CDR3. CDR3 in DNA: TGTGCCAGCAGCTTAGCGGCAGGATTGAACAATGAGCAGTTCTTC. Residues: CASSLAAGLNNEQFF. The rearrangement uses TRBV11-2 and TRBJ2-1; D is ambiguous. V was clipped by 1 base and J by 5 bases, with 12 bases between them. CDR1 is SGHAT, CDR2 FQNNGV, per germline. The CDR3 consists of 15 residues.